The 17 T cell receptor beta chains given below trace back to one sample, sequenced in a study of blood T cell repertoires in COVID-19. Assay used: immunoSEQ multiplex PCR; TCRdb lists only in-frame clones, some missing. The sample has about 220,000 clones; more than 75% are singletons. The material sequenced was peripheral blood. The source of these receptors is a human donor in a cohort sampled during active COVID-19.

The chain links TRBV6-5 to TRBJ1-3, with TRBD1 identical over 9 bases. Germline CDR1 reads MNHEY; CDR2 reads SVGAGI. V dropped 6 bases and J dropped 4; count of bases not matched to a gene: 7. This CDR3 has 15 residues. The CDR3 DNA sequence: TGTGCCAGCAGACCCCCCGGACAGGGGGGAAACACCATATATTTT. Protein: CASRPPGQGGNTIYF.

V gene TRBV29-1 combines with J gene TRBJ1-5; D might be TRBD1 (6 bases). Germline CDR1 and CDR2: SQVTM and ANQGSEA. The CDR3 has 14 amino acids. V was shortened by 4 bases and J by 4 bases, with 14 bases between the two germline ends. CDR3 loop: CSVVDTGMNQPQHF. CDR3 nucleotides: TGCAGCGTTGTAGATACAGGGATGAATCAGCCCCAGCATTTT.

In its sample, this clone was seen once. This rearrangement joins TRBV6-9 to TRBJ2-1; TRBD2 aligns across 7 bases. The CDR3 is 16 amino acids. Germline V gene sequence: CDR1 MNHGY, CDR2 SVAAGI. With 0 bases clipped from V and 10 bases from J, the junction kept 12 bases outside the gene matches. The CDR3 DNA reads as TGTGCCAGCAGTTATTCTTTGTGGGAGGGCCTACAAGAGCAGTTCTTC. Translated: CASSYSLWEGLQEQFF.

The chain combines TRBV18 with TRBJ1-1; D call uncertain. The CDR3 runs to 13 residues. Trimming left V 6 bases short and J 1 base short, with 9 bases between. Germline-derived CDR1 and CDR2 are KGHSH and LQKENI. CDR3 protein: CASSLSGNTEAFF. The CDR3 DNA is TGTGCCAGCTCTCTTTCGGGGAACACTGAAGCTTTCTTT.

V is TRBV29-1 and J is TRBJ1-2; 10 bases fit TRBD1. The CDR3 consists of 16 residues. Per the germline V gene, CDR1 is SQVTM and CDR2 is ANQGSEA. Trimming at V came to 1 base and at J to 3 bases, leaving 8 bases not matched to a gene. This CDR3 is CSVEGHPTGGYYGYTF. The CDR3 coding sequence is TGCAGCGTTGAAGGACATCCGACAGGGGGCTACTATGGCTACACCTTC.

The chain is built from TRBV19 and TRBJ1-1; TRBD1 is a possible D gene (5 bases). The V end lost 7 bases, the J end lost 4 bases, and 16 bases lay between the germline ends. This CDR3 spans 14 amino acids. Germline CDR1 is LNHDA and CDR2 is SQIVND (reference sequence). This CDR3 reads CASNRGGVLTEAFF. In nucleotides, the CDR3 is TGTGCCAGTAACCGGGGGGGGGTTCTCACTGAAGCTTTCTTT. The entire variable domain, with the rest obtained from reference TRBV19 and TRBJ1-1, is as follows: DGGITQSPKYLFRKEGQNVTLSCEQNLNHDAMYWYRQDPGQGLRLIYYSQIVNDFQKGDIAEGYSVSREKKESFPLTVTSAQKNPTAFYLCASNRGGVLTEAFFGQGTRLTVV.

The gene calls are TRBV6-5 and TRBJ1-5, with 8 bases identical to TRBD1. CDR1 and CDR2 (germline): MNHEY, SVGAGI. The J segment lost 0 bases and the V segment lost 5 bases, leaving 3 bases of the junction unmatched. The CDR3 spans 15 residues. CDR3 in amino acids: CASSRTGNSNQPQHF. CDR3 bases: TGTGCCAGCAGTAGGACAGGGAATAGCAATCAGCCCCAGCATTTT.

This chain connects TRBV5-1 to TRBJ2-1, with 9 positions matching TRBD2. The V and J ends lost 4 bases and 15 bases, in that order; junction bases with no gene match: 8. This CDR3 has 12 residues. Per the germline V gene, CDR1 is SGHRS and CDR2 is YFSETQ. CDR3 sequence (DNA): TGCGCCAGCAGCCTTAGCGGGAGTGATGGGTTCTTC. This codes for CASSLSGSDGFF.

The chain combines TRBV27 with TRBJ2-1, with 8 bases fitting TRBD1. Germline V lookup: CDR1 MNHEY, CDR2 SMNVEV (reference sequence). The CDR3 totals 15 residues. Germline trimming cut 7 bases from V and 0 bases from J; bases unmatched to any gene: 5. CDR3: CASTSDRDSYNEQFF. CDR3 DNA sequence: TGTGCCAGCACCTCGGACAGGGACTCCTACAATGAGCAGTTCTTC.

This clone was seen only once. The chain uses TRBV30 and TRBJ2-7; D may be TRBD2 (5 bases). This CDR3 region has 13 residues. Germline V gene sequence: CDR1 GTSNPN, CDR2 SVGIG (reference sequence). Trimming shortened V by 3 bases and J by 2 bases, and 11 bases separated the two germline ends. The CDR3 sequence: CAWRRAAAYEQYF. In nucleotides, the CDR3 is TGTGCCTGGAGACGAGCGGCCGCCTACGAGCAGTACTTC.

This clone turned up a few times. CDR3 sequence reads: CASSLDFSANSLYEQYF. The CDR3 coding sequence is TGTGCCAGCAGCTTAGATTTTAGCGCCAACTCGCTCTACGAGCAGTACTTC. The chain uses TRBV7-2 and TRBJ2-7; D is possibly TRBD2 (5 bases). V dropped 1 base and J dropped 3 bases, with 19 bases sitting between them. Germline lookup yields CDR1 SGHTA and CDR2 FQGNSA. CDR3 size: 17 residues.

This clone was counted many times. V usage is TRBV27 and J usage is TRBJ1-1; D is possibly TRBD1 (6 bases). V lost 1 base, J lost 6 bases, and 9 bases lay in between. The CDR3 is made up of 13 amino acids. Germline CDR1 and CDR2: MNHEY and SMNVEV (reference sequence). The CDR3 here is CASSLFRGSEAFF. The CDR3 nucleotides are TGTGCCAGCAGTTTATTTAGGGGGTCTGAAGCTTTCTTT.

A few counts support this clone. The chain is built from TRBV7-9 and TRBJ2-7; weak D call: TRBD2 (5 bases). Germline loops: CDR1 SEHNR, CDR2 FQNEAQ (reference sequence). The CDR3 length is 16 residues. Between the trimmed V and J ends, which lost 5 bases and 2 bases, there was a span of 19 bases. The CDR3 nucleotides read TGTGCCAGCAGCAATACCCTTCAGCGGCAGGCCTACGAGCAGTACTTC. Protein product: CASSNTLQRQAYEQYF.

The chain has TRBV5-1 and TRBJ2-1; 9 bases agree with TRBD1. Germline V lookup: CDR1 SGHRS, CDR2 YFSETQ. The J segment lost 5 bases and the V segment lost 9 bases, leaving 6 bases of the junction unmatched. The CDR3 totals 13 residues. CDR3 coding DNA: TGCGCCATCGGGACAGGGAAGGACAATGAGCAGTTCTTC. Protein sequence: CAIGTGKDNEQFF.

The gene calls are TRBV28 and TRBJ2-5, with 10 nucleotides matching TRBD1. V was clipped by 6 bases and J by 5 bases; unmatched bases: 9. CDR1 MDHEN and CDR2 SYDVKM come from the germline V gene. The CDR3 sequence is 15 residues long. This chain's CDR3 is CASRRPGQGWETQYF. CDR3 sequence (DNA): TGTGCCAGCAGACGTCCGGGACAGGGGTGGGAGACCCAGTACTTC.

The chain has TRBV13 and TRBJ2-1, with a weak D call TRBD2 (5 bases). Germline V gene data show CDR1 as PRHDT and CDR2 as FYEKMQ (reference sequence). Trimming cost V 4 bases and J 8 bases, with 21 bases left between them. This CDR3 region has 16 residues. CDR3 loop: CASSSMLRGLLDEQFF. The CDR3 DNA follows: TGTGCCAGCAGCTCGATGTTAAGAGGGCTACTGGATGAGCAGTTCTTC. The entire variable domain, with the rest obtained from reference TRBV13 and TRBJ2-1, is as follows: AAGVIQSPRHLIKEKRETATLKCYPIPRHDTVYWYQQGPGQDPQFLISFYEKMQSDKGSIPDRFSAQQFSDYHSELNMSSLELGDSALYFCASSSMLRGLLDEQFFGPGTRLTVL.

The chain has TRBV24-1 and TRBJ2-5; D possibly corresponds to TRBD1 (5 bases). From germline, CDR1 is KGHDR and CDR2 SFDVKD. The CDR3 totals 15 residues. Trimming left V 0 bases short and J 7 bases short, with 14 bases between. The CDR3 nucleotides read TGTGCCACCAGTGATTTGCGCCCCGGGCAGGGGACCCAGTACTTC. It is translated as CATSDLRPGQGTQYF.